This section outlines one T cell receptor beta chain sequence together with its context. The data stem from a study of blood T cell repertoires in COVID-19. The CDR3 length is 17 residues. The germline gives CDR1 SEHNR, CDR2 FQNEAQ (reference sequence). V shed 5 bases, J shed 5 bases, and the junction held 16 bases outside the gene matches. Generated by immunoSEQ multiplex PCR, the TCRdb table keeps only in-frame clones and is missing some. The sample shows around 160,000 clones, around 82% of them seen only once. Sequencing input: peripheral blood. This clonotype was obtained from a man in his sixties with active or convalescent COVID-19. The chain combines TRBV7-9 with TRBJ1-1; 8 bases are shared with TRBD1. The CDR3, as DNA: TGTGCCAGCAGCAACTTAATGCAGCAGGGGGCTCGGACTGAAGCTTTCTTT. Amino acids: CASSNLMQQGARTEAFF. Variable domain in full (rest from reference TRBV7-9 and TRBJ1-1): DTGVSQNPRHKITKRGQNVTFRCDPISEHNRLYWYRQTLGQGPEFLTYFQNEAQLEKSRLLSDRFSAERPKGSFSTLEIQRTEQGDSAMYLCASSNLMQQGARTEAFFGQGTRLTVV.